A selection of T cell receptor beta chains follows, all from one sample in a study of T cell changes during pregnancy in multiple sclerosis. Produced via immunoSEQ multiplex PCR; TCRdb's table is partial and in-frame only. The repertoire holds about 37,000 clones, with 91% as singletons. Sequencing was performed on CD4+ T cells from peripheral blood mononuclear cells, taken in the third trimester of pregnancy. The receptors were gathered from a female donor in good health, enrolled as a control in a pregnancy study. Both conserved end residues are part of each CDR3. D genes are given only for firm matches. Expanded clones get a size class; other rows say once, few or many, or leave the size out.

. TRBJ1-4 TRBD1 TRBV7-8 TGTGCCAGCAGCTCTCTCATTCGGTCTTCGGGGACAGGGGGTGAAAAACTGTTTTTT CASSSLIRSSGTGGEKLFF
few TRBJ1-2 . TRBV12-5 TGTGCTAGTGGTTCGGCCCGGGACTATGGCTACACCTTC CASGSARDYGYTF
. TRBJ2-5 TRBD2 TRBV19 TGTGCCAGTAGTGGAGTAGCGGGGGGCAGTGGGACCCAGTACTTC CASSGVAGGSGTQYF
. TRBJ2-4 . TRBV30 TGTGCCTGCGCAGGGGTGGGAGCCAAAAACATTCAGTACTTC CACAGVGAKNIQYF
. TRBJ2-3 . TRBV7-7 TGTGCTAGCAGCCCCTCGGGGGTCACAGATACGCAGTATTTT CASSPSGVTDTQYF
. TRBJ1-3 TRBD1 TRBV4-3 TGCGCCAGCAGCCAAGATCTCACGTCCTCCGGGACAGCCGGAAACACCATATATTTT CASSQDLTSSGTAGNTIYF
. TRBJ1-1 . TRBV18 TGTGCCAGCTCCAAACAGAGCTTGAACACTGAAGCTTTCTTT CASSKQSLNTEAFF
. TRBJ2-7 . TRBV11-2 TGTGCCAGCAGCGCCAGGTTGGGCAGGCACCCTTCCTACGAGCAGTACTTC CASSARLGRHPSYEQYF
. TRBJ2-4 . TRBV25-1 TGTGCCAGCAGTGAAGGGGCGCTAGCCAAAAACATTCAGTACTTC CASSEGALAKNIQYF
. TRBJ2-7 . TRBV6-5 TGTGCCAGCAGTTACGGTGCGGGAACCTACGAGCAGTACTTC CASSYGAGTYEQYF
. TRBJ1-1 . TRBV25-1 TGTGCCAGCAGTGGGGGGCAGATGAGGAATACTGAAGCTTTCTTT CASSGGQMRNTEAFF
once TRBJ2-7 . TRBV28 TGTGCCAGCAGTTTAGGCGGGACGGCGTCCTACGAGCAGTACTTC CASSLGGTASYEQYF
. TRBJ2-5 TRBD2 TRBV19 TGTGCCAGTAGTATCAGAAAAGGGACTAGCGGGGTATACCAAGAGACCCAGTACTTC CASSIRKGTSGVYQETQYF
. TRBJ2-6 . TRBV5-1 TGCGCCAGCAGCTTGGGGTCAACTGCCCCTGGGGCCAACGTCCTGACTTTC CASSLGSTAPGANVLTF
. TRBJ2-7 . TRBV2 TGTGCCAGCAGTGAATCACGAGGCCATGCCCGCTACGAGCAGTACTTC CASSESRGHARYEQYF
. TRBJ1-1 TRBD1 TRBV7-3 TGTGCCAGCAGCTTAAGCGGACAGGGGGCCACTGAAGCTTTCTTT CASSLSGQGATEAFF
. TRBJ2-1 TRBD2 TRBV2 TGTGCCAGCAGTGAAGCGGGGACTAGCGCTTACAATGAGCAGTTCTTC CASSEAGTSAYNEQFF
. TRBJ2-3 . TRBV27 TGTGCCAGCAACCCCGACAGGAATGCAGATACGCAGTATTTT CASNPDRNADTQYF
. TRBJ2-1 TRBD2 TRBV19 TGTGCCAGTAGTAGGGGCGGGGGGGCTTACAATGAGCAGTTCTTC CASSRGGGAYNEQFF
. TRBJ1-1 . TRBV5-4 TGTGCCAGCAGCTTGGGGGGGACATTCCTTAACACTGAAGCTTTCTTT CASSLGGTFLNTEAFF
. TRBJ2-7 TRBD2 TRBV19 TGTGCCACCACTGCCCCCGGGACTAGCGGGAGTGGATGGTCCTACGAGCAGTACTTC CATTAPGTSGSGWSYEQYF
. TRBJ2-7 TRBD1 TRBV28 TGTGCCAGCAGATTTATCGACAGGGCCGACAACGAGCAGTACTTC CASRFIDRADNEQYF
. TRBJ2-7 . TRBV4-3 TGCGCCAGCAGCCAAGAAGGAGGCTACGAGCAGTACTTC CASSQEGGYEQYF
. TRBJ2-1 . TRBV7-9 TGTGCCACCGGAGCAGAAGGGGCTAGCTCCTACAATGAGCAGTTCTTC CATGAEGASSYNEQFF
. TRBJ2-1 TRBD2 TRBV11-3 TGTGCCAGCAGCCCGGGACTAGCAAATGAGCAGTTCTTC CASSPGLANEQFF
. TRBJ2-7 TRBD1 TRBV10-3 TGTGCCACCAAGACAGGGGAATACTACGAGCAGTACTTC CATKTGEYYEQYF
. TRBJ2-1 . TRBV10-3 TGTGCCATCAGTGAGTGGGGCCGGAGCTCCTACAATGAGCAGTTCTTC CAISEWGRSSYNEQFF
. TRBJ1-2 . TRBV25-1 TGTGCCAGCAGGGCACAGTTCTATGGCTACACCTTC CASRAQFYGYTF
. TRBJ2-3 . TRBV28 TGTGCCAGCAGAAAACAGTCAGATACGCAGTATTTT CASRKQSDTQYF
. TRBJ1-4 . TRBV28 TGTGCCAGCAGGGGAGGAGCCACTAATGAAAAACTGTTTTTT CASRGGATNEKLFF
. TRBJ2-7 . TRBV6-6 TGTGCCAGCAGTTCCGGCGGGGCGGTCGACTACGAGCAGTACTTC CASSSGGAVDYEQYF
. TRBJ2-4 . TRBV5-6 TGTGCCAGCAGCCGGCAGGTTCTGGCCAAAAACATTCAGTACTTC CASSRQVLAKNIQYF
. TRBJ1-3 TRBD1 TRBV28 TGTGCCAGCAGTTTGCCCGGGACAGTTTTTTCTGGAAACACCATATATTTT CASSLPGTVFSGNTIYF
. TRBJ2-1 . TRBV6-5 TGTGCCAGCAGTTACGTGTTTACTAGTTCCTACAATGAGCAGTTCTTC CASSYVFTSSYNEQFF
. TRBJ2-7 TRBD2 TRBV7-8 TGTGCCAGCAGCTTCAGATTGGGACTACTCTACGAGCAGTACTTC CASSFRLGLLYEQYF
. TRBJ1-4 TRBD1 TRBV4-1 TGCGCCAGCAGCAAACCGGGACAGGGGGGGGAAAAACTGTTTTTT CASSKPGQGGEKLFF
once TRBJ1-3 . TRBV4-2 TGTGCCAGCAGCCAAGATCAGGCACAGGCTGGAAACACCATATATTTT CASSQDQAQAGNTIYF
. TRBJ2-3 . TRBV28 TGTGCCAGCAGTTTCCGGGAGGGGGCGGCAGATACGCAGTATTTT CASSFREGAADTQYF
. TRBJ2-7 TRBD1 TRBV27 TGTGCCAGCAGTTTAGGGACAGGACCCTACGAGCAGTACTTC CASSLGTGPYEQYF
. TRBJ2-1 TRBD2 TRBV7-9 TGTGCCAGCAGCCCCGGGAGGAGCTCCTACAATGAGCAGTTCTTC CASSPGRSSYNEQFF
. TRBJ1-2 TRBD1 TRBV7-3 TGTGCCAGCAGCGCGCGACCGGGACAGGGGGCGAAAGGCTACACCTTC CASSARPGQGAKGYTF
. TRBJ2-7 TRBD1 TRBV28 TGTGCCAGCAGTTTCGACAGGGGGCGGGAGGAGCAGTACTTC CASSFDRGREEQYF
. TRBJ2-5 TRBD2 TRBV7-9 TGTGCCAGCAGCCCGCCCGGGGGGGGAGAGACCCAGTACTTC CASSPPGGGETQYF
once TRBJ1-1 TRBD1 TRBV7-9 TGTGCCAGCAGCTTTCTCGACAGGGGCACTGAAGCTTTCTTT CASSFLDRGTEAFF
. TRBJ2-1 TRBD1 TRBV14 TGTGCCAGCAGCCAAGTCCCCTACAGGGGGCAGACCAATGAGCAGTTCTTC CASSQVPYRGQTNEQFF
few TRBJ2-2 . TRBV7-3 TGTGCCAGCAGCTTAAATACCGGGACCGGGGAGCTGTTTTTT CASSLNTGTGELFF
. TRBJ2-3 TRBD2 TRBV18 TGTGCCAGCTCACCCTCGGGTCTTCGACTAGCGGGAGGTGATACGCAGTATTTT CASSPSGLRLAGGDTQYF